This T cell receptor beta chain comes out of a study of control samples from healthy donors and cancer patients. Using immunoSEQ multiplex PCR, the repertoire was profiled, and TCRdb retains in-frame clones only, with some absent. The sample consists of tens of thousands of clones, approximately 90% of them appearing once. V was shortened by 3 bases and J by 6 bases, with 15 bases between the two germline ends. This CDR3 comprises 14 residues. Germline V CDR1 and CDR2: SQVTM, ANQGSEA. Sequencing was performed on blood. The V gene is TRBV29-1, the J gene TRBJ1-3; D is possibly TRBD1 (5 bases). The receptor's source is a woman in her late teens or twenties in good health. As DNA, the CDR3 is TGCAGCGTTGAGCACCCGGGGGGTGAAAACACCATATATTTT. This encodes CSVEHPGGENTIYF.